These T cell receptor beta chains were read from a single sample in a study of T cell changes during pregnancy in multiple sclerosis. Using immunoSEQ multiplex PCR, the repertoire was profiled, and TCRdb retains in-frame clones only, with some absent. Altogether around 40,000 clones are present, around 94% being singletons, with the ten largest covering about 8.9%. The sample in question was CD8+ T cells from peripheral blood mononuclear cells, obtained in the third trimester of pregnancy. Receptors originate from a female donor with multiple sclerosis, enrolled in a pregnancy study. Both conserved end residues are part of each CDR3. D genes are given only for firm matches. Rows give clone size only sometimes, using once, few, many, or a class for an expanded clone.

J: TRBJ2-5; size: NA; V: TRBV18; D: NA; DNA: TGTGCCAGCTCACGGCAGGGGAACCCCCCCGAGACCCAGTACTTC; CDR3: CASSRQGNPPETQYF
J: TRBJ2-2; size: NA; V: TRBV9; D: TRBD1; DNA: TGTGCCAGCAGCGACCGGGACAGCCCCACCGGGGAGCTGTTTTTT; CDR3: CASSDRDSPTGELFF
J: TRBJ1-2; size: NA; V: TRBV5-8; D: NA; DNA: TGTGCCAGCAGCTTGGGAACTGATTATGGCTACACCTTC; CDR3: CASSLGTDYGYTF
J: TRBJ1-3; size: NA; V: TRBV13; D: TRBD1; DNA: TGTGCCAGCAGCTCGACAGGGCCCTCTGGAAACACCATATATTTT; CDR3: CASSSTGPSGNTIYF
J: TRBJ1-2; size: NA; V: TRBV7-9; D: NA; DNA: TGTGCCAGCAGCTTAGTCCAGTCAGGTCCAGGCTATGGCTACACCTTC; CDR3: CASSLVQSGPGYGYTF
J: TRBJ2-7; size: NA; V: TRBV6-1; D: NA; DNA: TGTGCCAGCACCGGGAAACCTTCCTACGAGCAGTACTTC; CDR3: CASTGKPSYEQYF
J: TRBJ2-1; size: once; V: TRBV7-9; D: TRBD2; DNA: TGTGCCAGCAGCTCCACACAGCGGGGGGCCTACAATGAGCAGTTCTTC; CDR3: CASSSTQRGAYNEQFF
J: TRBJ2-3; size: NA; V: TRBV11-2; D: TRBD2; DNA: TGTGCCAGCAGCACTAGCGGGGGGGGTAGGGATACGCAGTATTTT; CDR3: CASSTSGGGRDTQYF
J: TRBJ2-7; size: NA; V: TRBV5-5; D: NA; DNA: TGTGCCAGCAGGCTTTCAGGGTCCAACCCCTACGAGCAGTACTTC; CDR3: CASRLSGSNPYEQYF
J: TRBJ2-1; size: NA; V: TRBV7-8; D: NA; DNA: TGTGCCAGCAGCTTAGAGTGGGGAGACAACAATGAGCAGTTCTTC; CDR3: CASSLEWGDNNEQFF
J: TRBJ2-1; size: NA; V: TRBV30; D: NA; DNA: TGTGCCTGGAGTGTAGCGGCCAATGAGCAGTTCTTC; CDR3: CAWSVAANEQFF
J: TRBJ2-7; size: NA; V: TRBV13; D: TRBD2; DNA: TGTGCCAGCAGCTTAGGGGCCCCCAGCGGGGGATCTTTCTACGAGCAGTACTTC; CDR3: CASSLGAPSGGSFYEQYF
J: TRBJ2-3; size: NA; V: TRBV29-1; D: TRBD1; DNA: TGCAGCGTTGATAAGGGGGCCAGGGCGACAGATACGCAGTATTTT; CDR3: CSVDKGARATDTQYF
J: TRBJ2-7; size: NA; V: TRBV9; D: TRBD2; DNA: TGTGCCAGCAGCGTAGGTAGCGGGGGAACCTACGAGCAGTACTTC; CDR3: CASSVGSGGTYEQYF
J: TRBJ1-1; size: NA; V: TRBV7-2; D: TRBD1; DNA: TGTGCCAGCAGCTTACGGTCAGGGGGTAAGGTTGAAGCTTTCTTT; CDR3: CASSLRSGGKVEAFF
J: TRBJ2-5; size: NA; V: TRBV29-1; D: TRBD1; DNA: TGCAGCGGCGACCCGCAGGGGGAAGTTGGGGAGACCCAGTACTTC; CDR3: CSGDPQGEVGETQYF
J: TRBJ2-7; size: NA; V: TRBV2; D: NA; DNA: TGTGCCAGCGAGGAACGGGGGGCGTCCTACGAGCAGTACTTC; CDR3: CASEERGASYEQYF
J: TRBJ1-2; size: NA; V: TRBV4-1; D: TRBD1; DNA: TGCGCCAGCAGCCAAGGGGAATCGACAGGGGGCGATGGCTACACCTTC; CDR3: CASSQGESTGGDGYTF
J: TRBJ1-1; size: NA; V: TRBV13; D: NA; DNA: TGTGCCAGCAGCTTACGGGGGGAAGGCACTGAAGCTTTCTTT; CDR3: CASSLRGEGTEAFF
J: TRBJ2-1; size: NA; V: TRBV29-1; D: NA; DNA: TGCAGCGTTGAAGATGGGCTTTACAATGAGCAGTTCTTC; CDR3: CSVEDGLYNEQFF
J: TRBJ2-7; size: NA; V: TRBV5-6; D: NA; DNA: TGTGCCAGCAGCTCCGACCCCGGGTCCTACGAGCAGTACTTC; CDR3: CASSSDPGSYEQYF
J: TRBJ1-1; size: NA; V: TRBV9; D: TRBD1; DNA: TGTGCCAGTTCCGGGACAGGGCTGAACACTGAAGCTTTCTTT; CDR3: CASSGTGLNTEAFF
J: TRBJ1-2; size: NA; V: TRBV5-1; D: TRBD1; DNA: TGCGCCAGCAGCTTGGACCGGACAGGGTACTATGGCTACACCTTC; CDR3: CASSLDRTGYYGYTF
J: TRBJ2-1; size: NA; V: TRBV5-1; D: TRBD1; DNA: TGCGCCAGCAGCCTCCGGGACAGCCACAATGAGCAGTTCTTC; CDR3: CASSLRDSHNEQFF
J: TRBJ2-7; size: once; V: TRBV6-1; D: TRBD2; DNA: TGTGCCAGCAGTGATAGCGGGGGGCCATACGAGCAGTACTTC; CDR3: CASSDSGGPYEQYF
J: TRBJ1-6; size: medium-sized; V: TRBV6-6; D: NA; DNA: TGTGCCAGCACCCCCCCAGGGAACAATTCACCCCTCCACTTT; CDR3: CASTPPGNNSPLHF
J: TRBJ2-5; size: NA; V: TRBV6-6; D: TRBD2; DNA: TGTGCCAGCAGTTGGGCCCCCGTCGACCGGGGGGCCCAGTACTTC; CDR3: CASSWAPVDRGAQYF
J: TRBJ1-2; size: NA; V: TRBV6-1; D: NA; DNA: TGTGCCAGCAGTGAAGCAAACGACATTGCTTGGGGCTACACCTTC; CDR3: CASSEANDIAWGYTF
J: TRBJ2-7; size: NA; V: TRBV7-9; D: NA; DNA: TGTGCCAGCAGCTCCCAGGAACTCGAGCAGTACTTC; CDR3: CASSSQELEQYF